These 12 T cell receptor beta chains were all obtained from the same sample, sequenced in a study of T-cell reconstitution after alpha-beta-depleted transplantation in children. As it was prepared, the TCRbeta library received unique molecular identifiers. TCRdb reprocessed the PCR reads with MiXCR, giving one entry per CDR3 protein. The data contain more than 200,000 distinct CDR3 sequences, roughly 8.1% of them seen just once; the ten biggest clones take up roughly 36%. The specimen comprised PBMCs, mostly from graft donor cells, sampled 360 days after TCRalphabeta/CD19-depleted stem cell transplant. These receptors all stem from a male patient aged 2 to 9 who had a stem cell transplant for acute myeloid leukemia, so the T cells may come from the graft donor.

The table lists this clonotype with a few counts. The CDR3 nucleotides are TGTGCCAGCAGCTTAGTTAGTCTTCCCTCTGCCGGGGAGCTGTTTTTT. Its translation: CASSLVSLPSAGELFF. The chain uses TRBV7-2 and TRBJ2-2; D remains ambiguous. The CDR3 consists of 16 residues. Trimming removed 1 base at V and 6 bases at J, with 15 bases between. Germline CDR1 SGHTA, CDR2 FQGNSA. The whole variable domain, filled in from reference TRBV7-2 and TRBJ2-2, reads GAGVSQSPSNKVTEKGKDVELRCDPISGHTALYWYRQSLGQGLEFLIYFQGNSAPDKSGLPSDRFSAERTGGSVSTLTIQRTQQEDSAVYLCASSLVSLPSAGELFFGEGSRLTVL.

This clonotype turned up a few times. The rearrangement joins TRBV20-1 to TRBJ2-1, with no clear D. This CDR3 has 10 amino acids. V was clipped by 3 bases and J by 4 bases, with 1 base between them. Germline V gene lookup returns CDR1 DFQATT and CDR2 SNEGSKA (reference sequence). CDR3 coding DNA: TGCAGTGCTAGGTACAATGAGCAGTTCTTC. It codes for CSARYNEQFF.

V and J are TRBV5-1 and TRBJ2-5; 12 bases are a match to TRBD2. This CDR3 contains 16 residues. V was pared by 4 bases and J by 4 bases, with 8 bases of the junction left unmatched. Looked up from germline, CDR1 is SGHRS and CDR2 is YFSETQ. Here the CDR3 reads CASSDRLAGVRETQYF. CDR3 DNA: TGCGCCAGCAGCGATCGACTAGCGGGAGTACGAGAGACCCAGTACTTC.

The V call is TRBV20-1, the J call TRBJ2-7; perhaps TRBD1 as D (6 bases). CDR3 length: 13 amino acids. V shed 5 bases and J shed 0 bases, with 11 bases lying between them. Germline CDR1 and CDR2: DFQATT and SNEGSKA (reference sequence). CDR3 in amino acids: CSALMDSSYEQYF. Written as DNA, the CDR3 is TGCAGTGCTCTGATGGACAGCTCCTACGAGCAGTACTTC.

This clonotype has just a few counts. This chain links TRBV29-1 with TRBJ2-1, with D uncertain. V was cut by 0 bases and J by 4 bases, with 4 bases left in between. The CDR3 spans 12 residues. Germline V gene data show CDR1 as SQVTM and CDR2 as ANQGSEA. CDR3 region: CSVEEGYNEQFF. DNA of the CDR3: TGCAGCGTTGAAGAGGGTTACAATGAGCAGTTCTTC.

The J gene is TRBJ2-1, the V gene TRBV20-1, with D perhaps being TRBD1 or TRBD2 (5 bases each). Germline V gene sequence: CDR1 DFQATT, CDR2 SNEGSKA (reference sequence). V was trimmed by 3 bases and J by 10 bases, leaving 13 bases between them. CDR3 length: 12 residues. The CDR3 bases are TGCAGTGCTAGGGTCGGGGCTTGGGAGCAGTTCTTC. Protein product: CSARVGAWEQFF.

This clonotype was picked up a small number of times. The chain links TRBV19 to TRBJ2-1, with unresolved D. Trimming took 7 bases from V and 0 from J, leaving 7 bases between them. The germline V gene has CDR1 LNHDA and CDR2 SQIVND (reference sequence). The CDR3 is 13 amino acids. As DNA, the CDR3 is TGTGCCAGTAAACCAGCCTCCTACAATGAGCAGTTCTTC. Amino acid sequence: CASKPASYNEQFF.

Worth noting for this clonotype: This sequence may be a read error, since a much larger clone differs from it by one base. The conserved phenylalanine or tryptophan normally closing the CDR3 is absent here, so this likely arose from a read error. The rearrangement links TRBV20-1 to TRBJ2-2, with 8 positions matching TRBD1. J lost 0 bases, V lost 5 bases, and 2 bases had no gene match. The CDR3 contains 14 residues. Germline CDR1 and CDR2: DFQATT and SNEGSKA (reference sequence). The CDR3 region is CSAAGGANTGELFC. The DNA for the CDR3 is TGCAGTGCTGCAGGGGGCGCGAACACCGGGGAGCTGTTTTGT.

V usage is TRBV7-9 and J usage is TRBJ2-5, with 7 bases identical to TRBD2. Germline V CDR1 and CDR2: SEHNR, FQNEAQ (reference sequence). The J segment lost 1 base and the V segment lost 6 bases, leaving 2 bases of the junction unmatched. The CDR3 is 13 residues long. The CDR3 loop is CASRGGIQETQYF. The CDR3 DNA reads as TGTGCCAGCAGGGGGGGGATCCAAGAGACCCAGTACTTC. The complete variable domain, with remaining parts taken from reference TRBV7-9 and TRBJ2-5, reads DTGVSQNPRHKITKRGQNVTFRCDPISEHNRLYWYRQTLGQGPEFLTYFQNEAQLEKSRLLSDRFSAERPKGSFSTLEIQRTEQGDSAMYLCASRGGIQETQYFGPGTRLLVL.

The J gene is TRBJ2-5, the V gene TRBV15, with D perhaps matching TRBD1 (5 bases). V was shortened by 0 bases and J by 3 bases, with 8 bases between the two germline ends. The germline V gene has CDR1 LNHNV and CDR2 YYDKDF (reference sequence). There are 14 residues in the CDR3. The CDR3 loop is CATSRDAGKETQYF. The CDR3 nucleotides are TGTGCCACCAGCAGAGATGCAGGGAAAGAGACCCAGTACTTC. Supplemented by reference TRBV15 and TRBJ2-5, the full variable domain reads DAMVIQNPRYQVTQFGKPVTLSCSQTLNHNVMYWYQQKSSQAPKLLFHYYDKDFNNEADTPDNFQSRRPNTSFCFLDIRSPGLGDTAMYLCATSRDAGKETQYFGPGTRLLVL.

This clonotype was seen repeatedly, ten times or more. The gene calls are TRBV20-1 and TRBJ2-5; 10 bases align to TRBD2. J gave up 5 bases and V 2 bases, and 2 bases lay outside the gene matches. This CDR3 contains 13 residues. Germline-derived CDR1 and CDR2 are DFQATT and SNEGSKA (reference sequence). The CDR3: CSARLAGVETQYF. The CDR3 DNA follows: TGCAGTGCTAGACTAGCGGGAGTGGAGACCCAGTACTTC.

This clonotype was seen a few times. This chain links TRBV5-1 with TRBJ2-5; D uncertain. The CDR3 contains 15 residues. V was pared by 4 bases and J by 5 bases, with 18 bases between. Germline CDR1 and CDR2: SGHRS and YFSETQ. The CDR3: CASSQTQSWGETQYF. CDR3 DNA sequence: TGCGCCAGCAGCCAAACACAATCCTGGGGTGAGACCCAGTACTTC.